This is a list of T cell receptor beta chains from one sample in a study of T cell responses to AZD1222 COVID-19 vaccine. The assay was immunoSEQ multiplex PCR, and TCRdb's table has in-frame clones only and misses some. The sample holds approximately 150,000 clones, approximately 93% seen once. The sequencing used peripheral blood, collected after recovery from COVID-19. The receptors derive from an adult who had recovered from COVID-19. CDR3s include the opening cysteine and the closing phenylalanine or tryptophan. D genes are given only for firm matches. Only some rows state a clone size, as once, few, many or a class for expanded clones.

J	size	D	V	DNA	CDR3
TRBJ2-1	.	.	TRBV7-9	TGTGCCAGCAGCTTACAGCGGTTTAGCTCCTACAATGAGCAGTTCTTC	CASSLQRFSSYNEQFF
TRBJ1-6	.	TRBD1	TRBV2	TGTGCCAGCAGTGAGACAGGGGCCTTGGGATCACCCCTCCACTTT	CASSETGALGSPLHF
TRBJ1-1	once	TRBD1	TRBV10-2	TGCGCCAGCAGCCTCAGGGGGCGTCGGACTGAAGCTTTCTTT	CASSLRGRRTEAFF
TRBJ2-7	.	TRBD2	TRBV5-4	TGTGCCAGCAGCTTGGGACTTGGGGGGGAGTACGAGCAGTACTTC	CASSLGLGGEYEQYF
TRBJ1-6	once	.	TRBV28	TGTTCGACAGGAGTAAATTCACCCCTCCACTTT	CSTGVNSPLHF
TRBJ1-5	once	TRBD1	TRBV18	TGTGCCAGCTCACCTACTGCAGGGGGTGGTAGCAATCAGCCCCAGCATTTT	CASSPTAGGGSNQPQHF
TRBJ2-4	.	.	TRBV4-1	TGCGCCAGCAGCCAAGATTTGGCGGGCCAGATCCAATTC	CASSQDLAGQIQF
TRBJ1-4	.	.	TRBV18	TGTGCCAGCTCCCTCCTTGGGGTTCAGACTAATGAAAAACTGTTTTTT	CASSLLGVQTNEKLFF
TRBJ2-7	.	.	TRBV6-1	TGTGCCAGCAGTGAGGGGGCGGGAGTGAACTACGAGCAGTACTTC	CASSEGAGVNYEQYF
TRBJ2-5	.	.	TRBV9	TGTGCCAGCTCCAAAGGGGGACTTGTCTTGGGAGAGACCCAGTACTTC	CASSKGGLVLGETQYF
TRBJ1-1	.	TRBD1	TRBV9	TGTGCCAGCAGCGTAACAGGGGAAGGGTACACTGAAGCTTTCTTT	CASSVTGEGYTEAFF
TRBJ1-5	.	.	TRBV28	TGTGCCAGCAGTTCCACATATAGCAATCAGCCCCAGCATTTT	CASSSTYSNQPQHF
TRBJ1-5	.	TRBD1	TRBV2	TGTGCCAGCAGTAGGGGACAGGGTACCTTAGGGCCCCAGCATTTT	CASSRGQGTLGPQHF
TRBJ1-2	.	TRBD1	TRBV11-2	TGTGCCAGCAGCTTGGGGACAGGGGGATTTTATGGCTACACCTTC	CASSLGTGGFYGYTF
TRBJ2-2	.	TRBD2	TRBV7-3	TGTGCCAGCAGCTTAGGCGGGAGGCACACCGGGGAGCTGTTTTTT	CASSLGGRHTGELFF
TRBJ1-3	.	.	TRBV24-1	TGTGCCACCAGTGATTTGGAGGACACCATATATTTT	CATSDLEDTIYF
TRBJ1-1	.	.	TRBV28	TGTGCCAGCAGCCCGGGGTATAACACTGAAGCTTTCTTT	CASSPGYNTEAFF